Listed below are T cell receptor beta chains from one sample, sequenced in a study of PD-1 blockade in classical Hodgkin lymphoma. Measured with immunoSEQ multiplex PCR; TCRdb has only the in-frame clones, and not every one. The sample contains over 80,000 clones, around 80% of which appear only once. Sequences were derived from peripheral blood mononuclear cells (PBMCs), sampled before the fourth cycle of nivolumab. All receptors come from a human donor with classical Hodgkin lymphoma. The CDR3 runs from the conserved cysteine through the conserved F or W. The order of the fields is V gene, J gene, clone size, D gene, CDR3 protein, CDR3 DNA. A D gene is named only where the DNA matches it firmly. The size field is filled for only some rows; it gives once, few, many or a size class.

>TRBV30|TRBJ1-1|-|TRBD1
CAWQGATEAFF
TGTGCCTGGCAGGGGGCCACTGAAGCTTTCTTT
>TRBV4-2|TRBJ1-4|-|TRBD1
CASSQDGQGAEKLFF
TGTGCCAGCAGCCAAGATGGACAGGGGGCTGAAAAACTGTTTTTT
>TRBV10-1|TRBJ2-2|-|TRBD1
CASSEFGSDRVSPGELFF
TGCGCCAGCAGTGAGTTTGGTTCGGACAGGGTTAGCCCCGGGGAGCTGTTTTTT
>TRBV7-2|TRBJ2-5|once|TRBD1
CASSQGQGETQYF
TGTGCCAGCAGCCAAGGACAGGGGGAGACCCAGTACTTC
>TRBV9|TRBJ1-3|-|-
CASSVDENTIYF
TGTGCCAGCAGCGTTGATGAAAACACCATATATTTT
>TRBV6-6|TRBJ1-6|-|-
CASSLVDGSGSPLHF
TGTGCCAGCAGTTTAGTGGACGGGTCCGGTTCACCCCTCCACTTT
>TRBV11-2|TRBJ1-1|-|-
CASSFTPGTEAFF
TGTGCCAGCAGCTTCACCCCCGGCACTGAAGCTTTCTTT
>TRBV6-1|TRBJ1-6|few|-
CASSEVGLKADNSPLHF
TGTGCCAGCAGTGAAGTGGGCCTGAAGGCAGACAATTCACCCCTCCACTTT
>TRBV11-2|TRBJ2-1|-|-
CASSPTYNEQFF
TGTGCCAGCAGCCCGACCTACAATGAGCAGTTCTTC
>TRBV6-6|TRBJ1-4|once|TRBD1
CASNQRGQGIWLFF
TGTGCCAGCAACCAGAGGGGACAGGGGATTTGGCTGTTTTTT
>TRBV18|TRBJ1-6|-|TRBD1
CASSPQGGPYNSPLHF
TGTGCCAGCTCACCCCAGGGGGGACCCTATAATTCACCCCTCCACTTT
>TRBV7-9|TRBJ2-7|-|TRBD1
CASSFGQGGYEQYF
TGTGCCAGCAGCTTCGGACAGGGAGGCTACGAGCAGTACTTC
>TRBV5-1|TRBJ2-1|once|TRBD2
CASSSQAGVYNEQFF
TGCGCCAGCAGCTCCCAAGCGGGAGTATACAATGAGCAGTTCTTC
>TRBV18|TRBJ2-7|-|TRBD1
CASSLTTGVNEQYF
TGTGCCAGCTCACTCACCACAGGGGTGAACGAGCAGTACTTC
>TRBV9|TRBJ2-6|-|TRBD1
CASSGQGLYSGANVLTF
TGTGCCAGCAGCGGACAGGGATTGTATTCTGGGGCCAACGTCCTGACTTTC
>TRBV4-1|TRBJ1-3|-|-
CASSQDNYSGNTIYF
TGCGCCAGCAGCCAAGATAATTACTCTGGAAACACCATATATTTT
>TRBV30|TRBJ2-7|-|-
CAWSSSVSYEQYF
TGTGCCTGGAGTTCCTCCGTGAGCTACGAGCAGTACTTC
>TRBV6-4|TRBJ2-2|-|-
CASSLTRANTGELFF
TGTGCCAGCAGTCTGACGAGGGCGAACACCGGGGAGCTGTTTTTT
>TRBV10-3|TRBJ2-5|-|TRBD2
CAISDGGLSETQYF
TGTGCCATCAGTGACGGGGGGTTGTCGGAGACCCAGTACTTC
>TRBV19|TRBJ1-6|few|-
CASSREGDNSPLHF
TGTGCCAGTAGTAGAGAGGGAGATAATTCACCCCTCCACTTT
>TRBV7-3|TRBJ2-3|-|-
CASSLSGRATDTQYF
TGTGCCAGCAGCTTATCGGGCAGAGCCACAGATACGCAGTATTTT
>TRBV6-5|TRBJ2-1|-|TRBD2
CASSPGTSLDEQFF
TGTGCCAGCAGTCCCGGGACTAGCTTGGATGAGCAGTTCTTC
>TRBV7-9|TRBJ2-3|-|TRBD1
CASSRDGWQGANTQYF
TGTGCCAGCAGCCGCGATGGTTGGCAGGGGGCTAATACGCAGTATTTT
>TRBV2|TRBJ2-1|-|TRBD1
CASREDRGSYNEQFF
TGTGCCAGCAGGGAGGACAGGGGTTCCTACAATGAGCAGTTCTTC
>TRBV29-1|TRBJ1-2|-|-
CSAVSREDYGYTF
TGCAGCGCTGTCAGTAGGGAGGACTATGGCTACACCTTC
>TRBV6-5|TRBJ2-1|-|-
CASTASHNEQFF
TGTGCCAGCACCGCTTCCCACAATGAGCAGTTCTTC
>TRBV7-2|TRBJ2-1|-|TRBD2
CASSLGTSGYNEQFF
TGTGCCAGCAGCTTAGGGACTAGCGGTTACAATGAGCAGTTCTTC
>TRBV6-1|TRBJ1-2|-|-
CASSEYRVSYGYTF
TGTGCCAGCAGTGAATACAGGGTCAGCTATGGCTACACCTTC
>TRBV6-5|TRBJ1-2|few|-
CASSYATMRGYTF
TGTGCCAGCAGCTACGCTACTATGAGGGGCTACACCTTC
>TRBV29-1|TRBJ1-2|medium-sized|TRBD1
CSVVRGTGGGYTF
TGCAGCGTTGTACGAGGGACAGGTGGTGGCTACACCTTC
>TRBV28|TRBJ2-1|-|TRBD2
CASTRLAPYQEQFF
TGTGCCAGCACCAGACTAGCGCCATATCAAGAGCAGTTCTTC
>TRBV6-5|TRBJ1-2|few|-
CASSYSFANYGYTF
TGTGCCAGCAGTTACTCATTCGCTAACTATGGCTACACCTTC
>TRBV19|TRBJ2-1|few|TRBD2
CASSIAAAGGLSGNEQFF
TGTGCCAGTAGTATCGCGGCGGCGGGGGGCTTATCTGGGAATGAGCAGTTCTTC
>TRBV19|TRBJ1-5|-|-
CASSIAGGSNQPQHF
TGTGCCAGTAGTATAGCCGGGGGTAGCAATCAGCCCCAGCATTTT
>TRBV5-1|TRBJ1-2|-|TRBD1
CASSFHRDRGREGYTF
TGCGCCAGCAGCTTCCACAGGGACAGGGGGCGCGAGGGCTACACCTTC
>TRBV6-5|TRBJ1-2|-|TRBD1
CASSYSGQDPLYGYTF
TGTGCCAGCAGTTACTCCGGACAGGACCCCCTCTATGGCTACACCTTC
>TRBV19|TRBJ1-3|-|-
CASSIYFDGNTIYF
TGTGCCAGTAGTATATATTTCGACGGAAACACCATATATTTT
>TRBV27|TRBJ1-1|-|TRBD1
CASLRQGFNTEAFF
TGTGCCAGCCTAAGACAGGGGTTTAACACTGAAGCTTTCTTT
>TRBV18|TRBJ2-5|-|TRBD2
CASSLLRDYETQYF
TGTGCCAGCTCACTACTCCGGGACTACGAGACCCAGTACTTC
>TRBV19|TRBJ2-7|-|TRBD1
CASSVQGANYEQYF
TGTGCCAGTAGCGTCCAGGGGGCAAACTACGAGCAGTACTTC
>TRBV28|TRBJ1-5|-|-
CASSGTVLYSNQPQHF
TGTGCCAGCAGTGGGACGGTTCTTTATAGCAATCAGCCCCAGCATTTT
>TRBV5-5|TRBJ2-7|-|-
CASSLDRFYYEQYF
TGTGCCAGCAGTTTAGACAGATTTTACTACGAGCAGTACTTC
>TRBV25-1|TRBJ2-3|-|TRBD2
CASSVGGSTDTQYF
TGTGCCAGCAGTGTGGGAGGGAGCACAGATACGCAGTATTTT
>TRBV27|TRBJ2-3|-|-
CASSLSRTSTDTQYF
TGTGCCAGCAGTTTATCTCGGACTAGCACAGATACGCAGTATTTT
>TRBV18|TRBJ1-2|-|TRBD1
CASSLGQDGYTF
TGTGCCAGCTCACTTGGACAGGATGGCTACACCTTC
>TRBV18|TRBJ2-5|-|-
CASSPPSEKETQYF
TGTGCCAGCTCACCACCCTCTGAAAAAGAGACCCAGTACTTC
>TRBV7-8|TRBJ1-4|-|-
CASSFNEKLFF
TGTGCCAGCAGTTTTAATGAAAAACTGTTTTTT
>TRBV10-3|TRBJ2-7|-|-
CAISDITASYEQYF
TGTGCCATCAGTGACATAACAGCTTCCTACGAGCAGTACTTC
>TRBV6-5|TRBJ1-3|few|-
CASRRLSGNTIYF
TGTGCCAGCAGGAGACTCTCTGGAAACACCATATATTTT
>TRBV10-3|TRBJ1-3|-|-
CAIKAGLSSGNTIYF
TGTGCCATCAAGGCGGGGCTGAGCTCTGGAAACACCATATATTTT
>TRBV6-1|TRBJ1-2|-|-
CASRSQQGSYGYTF
TGTGCCAGCAGAAGCCAACAGGGCTCCTATGGCTACACCTTC
>TRBV7-9|TRBJ1-4|-|-
CASSLGPRLFF
TGTGCCAGCAGCTTAGGCCCCAGACTGTTTTTT
>TRBV7-9|TRBJ1-1|-|-
CASSPTWVGGARGTEAFF
TGTGCCAGCAGCCCCACGTGGGTAGGAGGGGCGAGGGGCACTGAAGCTTTCTTT
>TRBV7-2|TRBJ1-1|once|-
CASSRQGDTEAFF
TGTGCCAGCAGCAGGCAGGGTGACACTGAAGCTTTCTTT